The T cell receptor beta chain under discussion was sequenced for a study of blood T cell repertoires in COVID-19 (dated by TCRdb to the early 2020s). About the investigation overall: The collaborator samples originated in the United States, Italy and Spain and spanned the acute and convalescent phases of COVID-19. The material from the prospective study consisted of cDNA or gDNA derived from T cells, B-cell-depleted T cells, or PBMCs. The dataset comprised deeply sampled blood TCRbeta repertoires from subjects exposed to, actively infected with, or recovered from COVID-19. The repertoires were released in a freely available public database intended as a resource for research on the immune response to SARS-CoV-2. The samples were drawn from the first 160 participants of the ongoing ImmuneRACE study and from 950 to 1,500 subjects provided by 6 global collaborators. A de-identified subject ID, COVID-19 status, age in years and sex were almost always included in the sample metadata. Where HLA class I and class II types were available, the types were taken from metadata supplied by the sample provider, not from assay-based typing. The paper as a whole reports these results and caveats: How much clinical and demographic metadata was included differed by source and by participant, and the metadata was provided uncurated.

From the cysteine up to the phenylalanine, the CDR3 has a length of 14 residues. Just the 42-base CDR3 DNA is kept, in frame starting at base 1. From the germline V gene, CDR1 is SGHRS and CDR2 is YFSETQ. At the junction V is shortened by 3 bases and J by 4 bases, with 13 bases in between. TCRbeta CDR3 regions were amplified from genomic DNA by means of the immunoSEQ Assay, a bias-controlled multiplex PCR. The paper's processing steps were these. Nucleated cell counts per sample were estimated from amplification of reference gene primers within the assay. To quantify the absolute abundance of each unique TCRbeta CDR3 rearrangement, sequence reads were collapsed and filtered. For each sample, productive Simpson clonality was calculated as the square root of Simpson's diversity index across productive rearrangements. TCRdb took this table from immuneACCESS and kept in-frame rearrangements with V and J called. Such tables lack part of the clones; where checked against another copy, unresolved V genes explain under half of the gap, and the rest is unexplained. Clonal size and the V and J genes are those of that table, whereas D and trimming came from the DNA. This sample comprises 100,000 to 150,000 clones, roughly three quarters of them detected only once. The top ten clonotypes cover approximately 2% of the sample.

Whole blood was collected in K2EDTA tubes by collaborating institutions according to the institutions' own protocols. For TCRbeta analysis, collaborator samples were shipped as frozen whole blood, as isolated PBMCs, or as DNA extracted from either sample type. This clone has more than one count but fewer than ten. The antigen it binds to is not known. No much larger clone is present one base from it, and per-base qualities are unavailable. Recombination connected TRBV5-1 to TRBJ1-1; the D gene is perhaps TRBD1, on 5 matching bases. The material sequenced was peripheral blood. The source is a woman between 70 and 85 years old with acute or convalescent COVID-19. Read as DNA, the sequence is TGCGCCAGCAGCTCCGAAGGGGCAGGCACTGAAGCTTTCTTT. Its translation is CASSSEGAGTEAFF.